This T cell receptor beta chain appears in the sequencing data of a study of CD8 T cells in Susac syndrome. The CDR3 is 15 residues long. Germline V gives CDR1 DFQATT, CDR2 SNEGSKA (reference sequence). V dropped 0 bases and J dropped 8 bases, with 16 bases sitting between them. Random hexamers were used to reverse transcribe the RNA input (roughly 0.5 to 1 ug). TCRdb redid the calling of the immunoSEQ multiplex PCR reads with MiXCR, one entry per CDR3 protein. The sample lists around 300,000 distinct CDR3 sequences; roughly nine tenths were seen once. V gene TRBV20-1 combines with J gene TRBJ1-4; weak D call: TRBD1 (5 bases). The receptor comes from a human donor with multiple sclerosis. Sequenced sample: CD4+ T cells from PBMCs. DNA for the CDR3: TGCAGTGCTAGAGATTTGGGCAGGGACCCGGAAAAACTGTTTTTT. It yields the protein CSARDLGRDPEKLFF.